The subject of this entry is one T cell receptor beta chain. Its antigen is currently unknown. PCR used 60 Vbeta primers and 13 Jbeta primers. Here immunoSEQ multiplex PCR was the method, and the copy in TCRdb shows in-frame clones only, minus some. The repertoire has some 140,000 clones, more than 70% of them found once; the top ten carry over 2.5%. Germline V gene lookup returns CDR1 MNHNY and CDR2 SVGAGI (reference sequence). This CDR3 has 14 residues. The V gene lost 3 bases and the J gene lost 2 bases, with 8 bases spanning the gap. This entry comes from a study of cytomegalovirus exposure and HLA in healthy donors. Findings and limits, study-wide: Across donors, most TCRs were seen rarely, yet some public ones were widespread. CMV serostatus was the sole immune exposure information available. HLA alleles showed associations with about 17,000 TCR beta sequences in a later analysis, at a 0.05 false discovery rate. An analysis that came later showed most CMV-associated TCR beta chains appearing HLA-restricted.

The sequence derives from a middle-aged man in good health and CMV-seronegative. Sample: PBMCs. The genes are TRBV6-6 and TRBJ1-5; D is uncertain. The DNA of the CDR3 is TGTGCCAGCAGTTATCTTAGAGGCAATCAGCCCCAGCATTTT. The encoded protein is CASSYLRGNQPQHF.